Each of the 13 T cell receptor beta chains below was sequenced from the same sample in a study of identical twins. TCRdb reanalysed the 5' RACE reads using MiXCR and keeps one entry per CDR3 protein. The table includes about 790,000 distinct CDR3 sequences, 15% to 20% detected once. The same data also went into a second study, on T cells expressing NK-cell markers.

Sample: PBMCs. Receptors originate from a woman between 18 and 29 years old in good health.

V gene TRBV29-1 combines with J gene TRBJ2-5; D may correspond to TRBD1 or TRBD2 (5 bases each). CDR1 and CDR2 (germline): SQVTM, ANQGSEA. The length of the CDR3 is 13 residues. V was cut by 7 bases and J by 7 bases, with 19 bases left in between. CDR3 region: CSGRRGAGATQYF. In nucleotides, the CDR3 is TGCAGCGGCCGACGGGGCGCTGGGGCGACCCAGTACTTC.

The CDR3 coding sequence is TGTGCCAGCCCCAGGGAAGAAGGATGCTACGAGCAGTACTTC. Translated: CASPREEGCYEQYF. The gene calls are TRBV6-4 and TRBJ2-7; TRBD1 might be the D (5 bases). Germline CDR1 and CDR2: MRHNA and SNTAGT. V lost 8 bases and J lost 3, with 17 bases in between. The CDR3 extends over 14 amino acids.

This chain connects TRBV5-1 to TRBJ2-6; D gene unclear. Trimming cost V 5 bases and J 2 bases, with 11 bases left between them. Germline values: CDR1 SGHRS, CDR2 YFSETQ. This CDR3 has 15 residues. The DNA of the CDR3 is TGCGCCAGCAGGGACGTTGGACCTGGGGCCAACGTCCTGACTTTC. Residues: CASRDVGPGANVLTF.

This clonotype has a handful of counts. The genes are TRBV9 and TRBJ2-1; D tentatively reads TRBD1 or TRBD2 (5 bases each). Deletions cut 0 bases from V and 5 bases from J, with 12 bases between. This CDR3 region has 15 residues. Germline CDR1 is SGDLS and CDR2 is YYNGEE. CDR3 bases: TGTGCCAGCAGCGTAGGAGGGGCTGGGGACAATGAGCAGTTCTTC. It encodes CASSVGGAGDNEQFF.

The table lists this clonotype with a few counts. The V gene is TRBV6-1, the J gene TRBJ2-2, with 7 bases fitting TRBD1. J gave up 6 bases and V 7 bases, and 8 bases lay outside the gene matches. In germline, CDR1 is MNHNS, CDR2 SASEGT. The CDR3 loop spans 14 amino acids. The CDR3 loop is CASKRDRDPGELFF. CDR3 DNA: TGTGCCAGCAAACGAGACAGGGATCCCGGGGAGCTGTTTTTT.

This clonotype was found many times. This chain joins TRBV6-1 and TRBJ1-5, with D possibly TRBD1 on 5 matching bases. The V and J ends lost 6 bases and 6 bases respectively, with 15 bases between them. This CDR3 comprises 14 residues. The germline V gene has CDR1 MNHNS and CDR2 SASEGT. Here the CDR3 reads CASSPLGVSQPQHF. DNA of the CDR3: TGTGCCAGCAGCCCGTTGGGGGTGAGTCAGCCCCAGCATTTT.

The rearrangement uses TRBV5-8 and TRBJ2-2; the match to TRBD1 covers 7 bases. After removal of 4 bases from V and 1 base from J, the junction contained 4 bases not matched to a gene. The CDR3 consists of 15 residues. Germline V gives CDR1 SGHTS, CDR2 YDEGEE. CDR3 bases: TGTGCCAGCAGCACAAGGACAGGGAACACCGGGGAGCTGTTTTTT. This gives the protein CASSTRTGNTGELFF.

The table lists this clonotype with a few counts. The CDR3 here is CASSGYRENQPQHF. CDR3 coding DNA: TGTGCCAGCAGCGGCTACAGGGAAAATCAGCCCCAGCATTTT. J is TRBJ1-5 and V is TRBV7-8, with D maybe TRBD1 (6 bases). Germline V gene data show CDR1 as SGHVS and CDR2 as FQNEAQ. The CDR3 is 14 residues long. Trimming took off 5 bases at V and 4 bases at J, with 12 bases between the two ends. Supplemented by reference TRBV7-8 and TRBJ1-5, the full variable domain reads GAGVSQSPRYKVAKRGQDVALRCDPISGHVSLFWYQQALGQGPEFLTYFQNEAQLDKSGLPSDRFFAERPEGSVSTLKIQRTQQEDSAVYLCASSGYRENQPQHFGDGTRLSIL.

The chain couples TRBV12-3 or TRBV12-4 to TRBJ1-3; D unresolved. This CDR3 is built from 11 residues. V shed 4 bases and J shed 8 bases, with 6 bases lying between them. CDR3 coding DNA: TGTGCCAGCAGTTATGTAGACACCATATATTTT. Translating gives CASSYVDTIYF.

This clonotype was picked up a small number of times. V usage is TRBV11-2 and J usage is TRBJ2-1, with D hard to call. The V end was cut by 3 bases, the J end by 8 bases, with 8 bases between. Germline lookup yields CDR1 SGHAT and CDR2 FQNNGV. This CDR3 has 12 residues. CDR3 residues: CASSFMAHEQFF. The CDR3 DNA is TGTGCCAGCAGCTTCATGGCCCATGAGCAGTTCTTC.

In its sample, this clonotype was seen a few times. The CDR3 nucleotides read TGTGCCGCGGCTAGCGGGAGCCCAGATACGCAGTATTTT. Translated: CAAASGSPDTQYF. The chain uses TRBV6-2 or TRBV6-3 and TRBJ2-3; 10 bases line up with TRBD2. Germline V gene data show CDR1 as MNHEY and CDR2 as SVGEGT. The CDR3 sequence is 13 residues long. The ends lost 11 bases at V and 4 bases at J; junction bases unmatched: 6.

This clonotype turned up a few times. The chain links TRBV6-2 or TRBV6-3 to TRBJ2-1, with 8 nucleotides matching TRBD1. There are 15 residues in the CDR3. CDR1 is MNHEY and CDR2 is SVGEGT in the germline V gene. The ends lost 2 bases at V and 9 bases at J; junction bases unmatched: 9. CDR3 sequence (DNA): TGTGCCAGCAGTTACGTCTCAGGGGGCGGTGGTGAGCAGTTCTTC. Translation gives CASSYVSGGGGEQFF.

This clonotype was seen a handful of times. V and J are TRBV9 and TRBJ2-2, with 14 bases aligning to TRBD2. With 0 bases clipped from V and 5 bases from J, the junction kept 3 bases outside the gene matches. The CDR3 loop spans 17 amino acids. CDR1 and CDR2 from the germline V gene are SGDLS and YYNGEE. The CDR3 DNA sequence: TGTGCCAGCAGCGTAGAGGGACTAGCGGGAGTGACCGGGGAGCTGTTTTTT. Translated, it gives CASSVEGLAGVTGELFF.